The present T cell receptor (beta chain) was sequenced within a study of blood T cell repertoires in COVID-19. Original analysis: Estimation of nucleated cell counts relied on the amplification of reference gene primers. The data were produced by immunoSEQ multiplex PCR, yet TCRdb's version contains in-frame clones alone and is incomplete. That table gives V, J and clone size, and the DNA gave D and trimming. The top ten clones hold 7.5% to 9% of a sample with fewer than 70,000 clones, roughly nine tenths of them seen once. The CDR3 totals 15 residues. In germline, CDR1 is SGHTA, CDR2 FQGNSA. Trimming cost V 3 bases and J 6 bases, with 15 bases left between them.

The clonotype was recovered from a man aged 50-59 years with active COVID-19. The chain is built from TRBV7-2 and TRBJ1-3; the D gene is possibly TRBD1 (6 bases). Sequencing used peripheral blood. CDR3 in DNA: TGTGCCAGCAGCTTCCCGACAGGCGATTTAAACACCATATATTTT. Translated, it gives CASSFPTGDLNTIYF.